A selection of T cell receptor beta chains follows, all from one sample in a study of T cell responses to AZD1222 COVID-19 vaccine. Using immunoSEQ multiplex PCR, the repertoire was profiled, and TCRdb retains in-frame clones only, with some absent. This table holds 160,000 or so clones, about 87% found once. Sequencing was performed on peripheral blood, taken 28 days after the second AZD1222 dose. These receptors originate from an adult who received the AZD1222 COVID-19 vaccine. Each CDR3 is given with its conserved first and last residue. The order of the fields is D gene, J gene, V gene, clone size, CDR3 length, CDR3 protein, CDR3 DNA. A D gene is named only where the DNA matches it firmly. Rows may omit the clone size; those that give it use once, few, many or a size class.

-,TRBJ1-2,TRBV12-3/TRBV12-4,-,13,CASRLRESGGYTF,TGTGCCAGCCGGCTCAGGGAATCCGGTGGCTACACCTTC
TRBD1,TRBJ1-2,TRBV12-3/TRBV12-4,-,12,CASSRDSRGYTF,TGTGCCAGCAGCCGGGACAGTAGGGGCTACACCTTC
-,TRBJ2-1,TRBV7-3,once,17,CASSQTPLMHLNNEQFF,TGTGCCAGCAGCCAAACCCCCCTGATGCATCTCAACAATGAGCAGTTCTTC
-,TRBJ2-7,TRBV27,-,14,CASASGGYRYEQYF,TGTGCCAGCGCCTCCGGAGGTTATCGCTACGAGCAGTACTTC
-,TRBJ1-2,TRBV7-2,-,12,CASSLLSRGYTF,TGTGCCAGCAGCTTATTATCCCGTGGCTACACCTTC
-,TRBJ2-2,TRBV19,few,14,CASRDRRNTGELFF,TGTGCCAGTAGAGACAGACGAAACACCGGGGAGCTGTTTTTT
TRBD1,TRBJ1-1,TRBV14,-,13,CASSTRQGTEAFF,TGTGCCAGCAGCACTAGACAGGGGACTGAAGCTTTCTTT
-,TRBJ1-2,TRBV6-1,-,13,CASSSGRQYGYTF,TGTGCCAGCAGTTCCGGCCGACAGTATGGCTACACCTTC
TRBD2,TRBJ2-7,TRBV7-9,-,15,CASSLATGTSYEQYF,TGTGCCAGCAGCTTAGCAACCGGGACTAGCTACGAGCAGTACTTC
-,TRBJ2-1,TRBV2,-,16,CASSDFTGTLYNEQFF,TGTGCCAGCAGCGACTTTACCGGGACACTCTACAATGAGCAGTTCTTC
-,TRBJ2-5,TRBV5-4,-,16,CASSLAGASRVETQYF,TGTGCCAGCAGCTTGGCCGGCGCTAGCAGGGTCGAGACCCAGTACTTC
-,TRBJ2-1,TRBV7-9,-,18,CASSLRPAVSPLFSEQFF,TGTGCCAGCAGCTTAAGACCGGCAGTCAGCCCCCTATTTAGTGAGCAGTTCTTC
TRBD2,TRBJ2-7,TRBV5-1,once,13,CASSPGLAWEQYF,TGCGCCAGCAGCCCGGGACTAGCGTGGGAGCAGTACTTC
-,TRBJ1-5,TRBV28,-,15,CASSLSGIGNQPQHF,TGTGCCAGCAGTTTATCGGGGATAGGCAATCAGCCCCAGCATTTT
-,TRBJ2-1,TRBV2,-,11,CASSPKHEQFF,TGTGCCAGCAGTCCAAAGCATGAGCAGTTCTTC
TRBD1,TRBJ1-2,TRBV28,-,11,CASRYRGLDTF,TGTGCCAGCAGGTACAGGGGGCTGGATACCTTC
-,TRBJ1-1,TRBV2,-,13,CASVREIHTEAFF,TGTGCCAGCGTCCGCGAGATACACACTGAAGCTTTCTTT
-,TRBJ2-2,TRBV7-3,-,16,CASSPAGPPRTGELFF,TGTGCCAGCAGCCCGGCGGGACCCCCACGAACCGGGGAGCTGTTTTTT
-,TRBJ2-2,TRBV6-2/TRBV6-3,-,15,CASSFLRLGTGELFF,TGTGCCAGCAGTTTCCTCCGACTAGGCACCGGGGAGCTGTTTTTT
-,TRBJ2-1,TRBV28,-,15,CASSSSGSAYNEQFF,TGTGCCAGCAGTTCATCGGGGAGCGCCTACAATGAGCAGTTCTTC
TRBD1,TRBJ1-1,TRBV11-2,-,19,CASSLDVGGTGIMNTEAFF,TGTGCCAGCAGCTTAGATGTCGGCGGGACAGGGATCATGAACACTGAAGCTTTCTTT
TRBD1,TRBJ1-1,TRBV7-2,-,15,CASSLQGADVTEAFF,TGTGCCAGCAGCTTACAGGGGGCGGATGTTACTGAAGCTTTCTTT
-,TRBJ1-6,TRBV19,-,16,CASSIWGASINSPLHF,TGTGCCAGTAGTATCTGGGGGGCAAGTATTAATTCACCCCTCCACTTT
TRBD2,TRBJ2-1,TRBV5-1,-,14,CASSLVAGEGEQFF,TGCGCCAGCAGCTTGGTTGCGGGAGAGGGCGAGCAGTTCTTC
TRBD2,TRBJ2-7,TRBV5-5,-,16,CASSYYRTSGPYEQYF,TGTGCCAGCAGCTACTACCGGACTAGCGGACCGTACGAGCAGTACTTC
-,TRBJ2-7,TRBV25-1,-,15,CASSGTGGREHEQYF,TGTGCCAGCAGTGGGACCGGGGGCCGAGAGCACGAGCAGTACTTC
-,TRBJ2-2,TRBV12-3/TRBV12-4,-,12,CASSRGAGELFF,TGTGCCAGCAGTAGGGGGGCCGGGGAGCTGTTTTTT
TRBD1,TRBJ1-1,TRBV28,-,13,CASRQTGDTEAFF,TGTGCCAGCAGGCAAACAGGGGATACTGAAGCTTTCTTT
-,TRBJ2-5,TRBV19,-,13,CARTSLGRETQYF,TGTGCCCGTACTTCTTTGGGGAGGGAGACCCAGTACTTC
-,TRBJ2-1,TRBV10-3,-,13,CAISESWENEQFF,TGTGCCATCAGTGAGTCGTGGGAAAATGAGCAGTTCTTC
-,TRBJ1-1,TRBV12-5,-,14,CASGTGTEGGQAFF,TGTGCTAGTGGTACCGGGACGGAGGGAGGCCAAGCTTTCTTT
-,TRBJ1-4,TRBV7-9,-,16,CASSSPYRAEGEKLFF,TGTGCCAGCAGCTCACCATACCGGGCCGAGGGGGAAAAACTGTTTTTT
TRBD1,TRBJ1-4,TRBV28,-,16,CASRYQGARANEKLFF,TGTGCCAGCAGATATCAGGGGGCGAGGGCTAATGAAAAACTGTTTTTT
-,TRBJ1-3,TRBV5-1,-,16,CASSSSRDYSGNTIYF,TGCGCCAGCAGCTCCAGCAGGGATTACTCTGGAAACACCATATATTTT
-,TRBJ2-6,TRBV6-2/TRBV6-3,-,16,CASSYRLVSGANVLTF,TGTGCCAGCAGTTACAGACTTGTGTCTGGGGCCAACGTCCTGACTTTC
-,TRBJ2-1,TRBV21-1,-,13,CASSSDRYNEQFF,TGTGCCAGCAGCTCGGACAGGTACAATGAGCAGTTCTTC
-,TRBJ1-3,TRBV6-1,-,16,CASSEQLRFAGNTIYF,TGTGCCAGCAGTGAACAACTCCGTTTCGCTGGAAACACCATATATTTT
-,TRBJ1-6,TRBV7-2,-,14,CASSLESINSPLHF,TGTGCCAGCAGCTTAGAATCGATTAATTCACCCCTCCACTTT
-,TRBJ2-3,TRBV9,once,17,CASSVEGGLRSTDTQYF,TGTGCCAGCAGCGTAGAGGGGGGGCTCCGCAGCACAGATACGCAGTATTTT
TRBD2,TRBJ2-3,TRBV29-1,-,14,CSVSQRGLADTQYF,TGCAGCGTTAGCCAGCGGGGTCTCGCAGATACGCAGTATTTT
-,TRBJ1-2,TRBV11-2,-,14,CASSLEAGFYGYTF,TGTGCCAGCAGCTTAGAGGCCGGGTTCTATGGCTACACCTTC
TRBD1,TRBJ2-6,TRBV5-8,-,14,CASYRGSGANVLTF,TGTGCCAGCTACAGGGGGTCTGGGGCCAACGTCCTGACTTTC
-,TRBJ2-1,TRBV5-4,-,14,CASSLLTKNGEQFF,TGTGCCAGCAGCTTGCTCACGAAGAATGGAGAGCAGTTCTTC
-,TRBJ2-2,TRBV19,-,15,CASSIPSAVTGELFF,TGTGCCAGTAGTATCCCGTCGGCGGTCACCGGGGAGCTGTTTTTT
-,TRBJ1-1,TRBV7-2,once,16,CASSTSGTHRGTEAFF,TGTGCCAGCAGCACATCCGGGACACACCGGGGGACTGAAGCTTTCTTT
TRBD2,TRBJ2-5,TRBV6-2/TRBV6-3,-,15,CASSKLLAGQETQYF,TGTGCCAGCAGTAAGCTCTTAGCGGGACAAGAGACCCAGTACTTC
TRBD1,TRBJ1-1,TRBV5-6,-,15,CASNFRQGLGTEAFF,TGTGCCAGCAACTTTAGACAGGGGCTTGGCACTGAAGCTTTCTTT
TRBD2,TRBJ2-1,TRBV19,few,14,CASSTTSGSGEQFF,TGTGCCAGTAGTACCACTAGCGGGAGTGGTGAGCAGTTCTTC
-,TRBJ2-3,TRBV28,once,16,CARTKGGPLSTDTQYF,TGTGCCAGGACAAAAGGGGGACCCCTTTCTACAGATACGCAGTATTTT
-,TRBJ2-2,TRBV7-9,-,14,CASTLLGDTGELFF,TGTGCCAGCACCTTGTTAGGGGACACCGGGGAGCTGTTTTTT